The 28 T cell receptor beta chains below all came from one sample that was sequenced in a study of T cells in Graves' hyperthyroidism and ophthalmopathy. Amplified TCR beta CDR3 regions derived from RNA transcripts. HTBI primers were employed in a first-round RT-PCR of the TCR CDR3. In TCRdb, the multiplex PCR reads were re-called with MiXCR into one record per CDR3 protein. This table has 550,000 to 800,000 distinct CDR3 sequences, approximately 15% appearing once. The sample consisted of blood. The receptors originated from a man aged 45-65 years with Graves' hyperthyroidism.

This clonotype was seen at least ten times. The J gene is TRBJ1-4, the V gene TRBV11-2; D uncertain. V was cut by 0 bases and J by 8 bases, with 10 bases left in between. The germline V gene has CDR1 SGHAT and CDR2 FQNNGV. The CDR3 consists of 14 residues. In nucleotides, the CDR3 is TGTGCCAGCAGCTTAGAAGGTTTTCGGGAAAAACTGTTTTTT. Translating it yields CASSLEGFREKLFF.

This clonotype was detected many times. The chain uses TRBV12-3 or TRBV12-4 and TRBJ2-7; weak D call: TRBD2 (6 bases). The length of the CDR3 is 15 residues. V gave up 3 bases and J gave up 3 bases, with 15 bases separating them. The CDR3 spells CASSFGLTSDYEQYF. The CDR3 bases are TGTGCCAGCAGTTTCGGCCTGACTAGTGACTACGAGCAGTACTTC.

This clonotype was seen ten or more times. The rearrangement links TRBV20-1 to TRBJ2-5, with a possible D match to TRBD1 (5 bases). The CDR3 is 13 residues long. Between the trimmed V and J ends, which lost 0 bases and 6 bases, there was a span of 11 bases. The germline gives CDR1 DFQATT, CDR2 SNEGSKA (reference sequence). The CDR3 spells CSAREGQGQTQYF. DNA for the CDR3: TGCAGTGCTAGAGAGGGGCAGGGTCAGACCCAGTACTTC.

This clonotype has ten or more counts. The genes are TRBV2 and TRBJ2-6; 11 nucleotides agree with TRBD1. Trimming at V came to 4 bases and at J to 2 bases, leaving 4 bases not matched to a gene. The length of the CDR3 is 17 residues. The germline V gene has CDR1 SNHLY and CDR2 FYNNEI. CDR3 in DNA: TGTGCCAGCAGTGCAGGACAGGGGGCGCCTGGGGCCAACGTCCTGACTTTC. It specifies CASSAGQGAPGANVLTF.

At least ten counts were recorded for this clonotype. The chain joins TRBV28 to TRBJ2-2, with TRBD2 matching over 10 bases. The CDR3 totals 15 residues. CDR1 is MDHEN and CDR2 is SYDVKM in the germline V gene. V lost 6 bases to trimming and J lost 4 bases; unmatched junction nucleotides: 5. The CDR3 sequence: CASRWTSGVTGELFF. The CDR3 nucleotides read TGTGCCAGCAGATGGACTAGCGGAGTCACCGGGGAGCTGTTTTTT.

The sample holds many counts of this clonotype. The chain links TRBV18 to TRBJ2-3; D is ambiguous. The V gene lost 3 bases and the J gene lost 6 bases, with 13 bases spanning the gap. Germline-derived CDR1 and CDR2 are KGHSH and LQKENI. The CDR3 loop spans 14 amino acids. CDR3 region: CASSPTSPPDTQYF. CDR3 in DNA: TGTGCCAGCTCACCCACGTCCCCCCCCGATACGCAGTATTTT.

This clonotype has at least ten counts. The gene calls are TRBV12-3 or TRBV12-4 and TRBJ2-7; 7 bases agree with TRBD1. Trimming at V came to 7 bases and at J to 0 bases, leaving 6 bases not matched to a gene. This CDR3 has 14 amino acids. In nucleotides, the CDR3 is TGTGCCAGCAAGACCCAGGGGGACTCCTACGAGCAGTACTTC. This encodes CASKTQGDSYEQYF.

The table lists this clonotype with many counts. The rearrangement joins TRBV20-1 to TRBJ2-1; TRBD2 agrees at 7 bases. V gave up 5 bases and J gave up 3 bases; unmatched junction bases: 16. Germline V lookup: CDR1 DFQATT, CDR2 SNEGSKA (reference sequence). The length of the CDR3 is 17 residues. The CDR3 region has the DNA TGCAGTGCTCCCCTAAAATCTGCGGGGGTCCTCTACAATGAGCAGTTCTTC. As protein: CSAPLKSAGVLYNEQFF.

This clonotype showed up many times. The chain combines TRBV5-1 with TRBJ1-1; D perhaps matches TRBD1 (5 bases). The CDR3 runs to 15 residues. The germline V and J ends were trimmed by 4 bases and 8 bases, with 21 bases remaining between them. Germline V CDR1 and CDR2: SGHRS, YFSETQ. CDR3 sequence reads: CASSRDSGLGTEAFF. The DNA for the CDR3 is TGCGCCAGCAGCCGAGATTCAGGGTTAGGGACCGAAGCTTTCTTT.

This clonotype was found a few times. The rearrangement links TRBV9 to TRBJ1-3, with D possibly matching TRBD1 (5 bases). CDR3 length equals 15 residues. The V end was cut by 4 bases, the J end by 0 bases, with 11 bases between. The germline CDR1 and CDR2 sequences are SGDLS and YYNGEE. The CDR3 DNA is TGTGCCAGCAGCACGGGGGGGGTCTCTGGAAACACCATATATTTT. This codes for CASSTGGVSGNTIYF.

There are many counts of this clonotype. The chain couples TRBV4-1 to TRBJ1-4; D remains unclear. CDR3 size: 15 residues. With 4 bases removed from V and 1 base from J, the gap between germline ends came to 10 bases. Germline V lookup: CDR1 MGHRA, CDR2 YSYEKL. CDR3 protein: CASSPAWGTNEKLFF. The CDR3, as DNA: TGCGCCAGCAGCCCCGCATGGGGAACTAATGAAAAACTGTTTTTT.

This clonotype was observed many times. The chain is built from TRBV28 and TRBJ2-7; a weak D match, TRBD1 (8 bases). CDR3 length: 14 residues. The germline V and J ends were trimmed by 5 bases and 5 bases, with 16 bases remaining between them. CDR1 is MDHEN and CDR2 is SYDVKM in the germline V gene. DNA of the CDR3: TGTGCCAGCAGTCCGGACAGGGAGGGGCACGAGCAGTACTTC. The encoded protein is CASSPDREGHEQYF.

V gene TRBV10-3 combines with J gene TRBJ2-1; D possibly corresponds to TRBD1 (5 bases). This CDR3 spans 15 amino acids. From germline, CDR1 is ENHRY and CDR2 SYGVKD. With 0 bases removed from V and 2 bases from J, the gap between germline ends came to 8 bases. The CDR3 nucleotides read TGTGCCATCAGTGAGTCAGGGGTACCCTACAATGAGCAGTTCTTC. Protein: CAISESGVPYNEQFF.

The chain links TRBV10-2 to TRBJ2-5; 9 bases match TRBD1. Germline V gene data show CDR1 as WSHSY and CDR2 as SAAADI. CDR3 size: 12 residues. The V segment lost 11 bases and the J segment 2 bases; nucleotides outside the gene matches: 3. The CDR3 DNA reads as TGCGCCGGCGGACAGGGGCAAGAGACCCAGTACTTC. This translates into CAGGQGQETQYF.

This clonotype was recorded at least ten times. The chain couples TRBV20-1 to TRBJ2-3; 14 positions match TRBD2. CDR1 and CDR2 (germline): DFQATT, SNEGSKA (reference sequence). There are 15 residues in the CDR3. Germline trimming cut 2 bases from V and 4 bases from J; bases unmatched to any gene: 2. As DNA, the CDR3 is TGCAGTGCTAGACGACTAGCGGGAGGGGCAGATACGCAGTATTTT. Amino acids: CSARRLAGGADTQYF.

There are a few counts of this clonotype. The V call is TRBV30, the J call TRBJ1-3; D gene unclear. From germline, CDR1 is GTSNPN and CDR2 SVGIG (reference sequence). This CDR3 is built from 14 residues. Trimming took 3 bases from V and 2 from J, leaving 11 bases between them. For the CDR3, the DNA is TGTGCCTGGAGAGTAGAGGGTACTGGAAACACCATATATTTT. Translated: CAWRVEGTGNTIYF.

Notes on this clonotype: The conserved final phenylalanine or tryptophan is absent from the CDR3, which likely points to a read error. The DNA is omitted, as the CDR3 cannot be located on it reliably, and the CDR3 follows TCRdb's listing. The chain uses TRBV30 and TRBJ2-7. The CDR3 contains 13 residues when both ends are counted. Looked up from germline, CDR1 is GTSNPN and CDR2 is SVGIG (reference sequence). The CDR3 is CAWSRSGYYEQCL.

V and J are TRBV4-1 and TRBJ2-2; the D gene is possibly TRBD1 (5 bases). Germline V lookup: CDR1 MGHRA, CDR2 YSYEKL. V was shortened by 4 bases and J by 5 bases, with 20 bases between the two germline ends. The CDR3 runs to 17 residues. CDR3 region: CASSLESPRVSTGELFF. The CDR3 DNA follows: TGCGCCAGCAGCCTGGAATCTCCCAGGGTTTCAACCGGGGAGCTGTTTTTT.

This clonotype has ten or more counts. V gene TRBV28 combines with J gene TRBJ2-7; D is perhaps TRBD2 (6 bases). CDR3 length: 15 amino acids. Germline assignment: CDR1 MDHEN and CDR2 SYDVKM. V was clipped by 6 bases and J by 6 bases, with 21 bases between them. The CDR3 here is CASSYAGGARLEQYF. The CDR3 DNA sequence: TGTGCCAGCAGCTACGCCGGAGGGGCGCGTCTCGAGCAGTACTTC.

This clonotype was detected a few times. The chain carries TRBV20-1 and TRBJ2-3; 9 bases fit TRBD2. V lost 6 bases and J lost 3; bases outside the gene matches: 7. Germline V gene data show CDR1 as DFQATT and CDR2 as SNEGSKA (reference sequence). The CDR3 totals 14 residues. DNA for the CDR3: TGCAGTGCGCGGACTAGCGAGGGAACAGATACGCAGTATTTT. Its translation: CSARTSEGTDTQYF.

The sample holds a few counts of this clonotype. The chain recombines TRBV20-1 with TRBJ1-1; 7 bases map to TRBD1. CDR1 is DFQATT, CDR2 SNEGSKA, per germline (reference sequence). Trimming cost V 6 bases and J 5 bases; bases outside gene matches: 6. The CDR3 runs to 12 residues. The CDR3: CSASRGWTEAFF. CDR3 DNA sequence: TGCAGTGCGAGCAGGGGGTGGACTGAAGCTTTCTTT.

There are a few counts of this clonotype. CDR3 amino acids: CSASNAVSNQPQHF. CDR3 nucleotide sequence: TGCAGTGCTAGTAACGCAGTTAGCAATCAGCCCCAGCATTTT. The chain is built from TRBV20-1 and TRBJ1-5, with D hard to call. Germline lookup yields CDR1 DFQATT and CDR2 SNEGSKA (reference sequence). This CDR3 comprises 14 residues. V lost 3 bases, J lost 0 bases, and 9 bases lay in between.

This clonotype was seen repeatedly, ten times or more. The chain joins TRBV7-2 to TRBJ2-5, with no clear D. Germline loops: CDR1 SGHTA, CDR2 FQGNSA. V lost 6 bases to trimming and J lost 3 bases, with 11 bases between them. This CDR3 spans 13 amino acids. The CDR3 nucleotides read TGTGCCAGCAGTTCAACGTGGGAAGAGACCCAGTACTTC. It encodes CASSSTWEETQYF.

This clonotype was counted at least ten times. The chain carries TRBV27 and TRBJ1-6; D gene unclear. The CDR3 is 16 residues long. Germline V gene sequence: CDR1 MNHEY, CDR2 SMNVEV (reference sequence). V gave up 2 bases and J gave up 4 bases, with 12 bases separating them. The CDR3 here is CASSLKASSYNSPLHF. The CDR3 DNA is TGTGCCAGCAGTTTAAAGGCCAGTAGTTATAATTCACCCCTCCACTTT.

Notes on this clonotype: Because it lacks the conserved phenylalanine or tryptophan at the end, this CDR3 is likely a read error. The chain uses TRBV29-1 and TRBJ2-7; D is perhaps TRBD2 (5 bases). CDR3 size: 12 residues. Germline V gives CDR1 SQVTM, CDR2 ANQGSEA. CDR3 loop: CSVEEGSDEQYL. The CDR3 DNA follows: TGCAGCGTAGAAGAAGGGAGCGACGAGCAGTACCTC.

The rearrangement joins TRBV9 to TRBJ2-1; D call uncertain. Trimming took 3 bases from V and 4 from J, leaving 11 bases between them. Germline V gene lookup returns CDR1 SGDLS and CDR2 YYNGEE. This CDR3 is 14 amino acids long. The CDR3 here is CASSGGPEYNEQFF. The DNA of the CDR3 is TGTGCCAGCAGCGGCGGACCCGAATACAATGAGCAGTTCTTC.

This clonotype was seen repeatedly, ten times or more. V is TRBV3-1 and J is TRBJ2-5; TRBD2 might be the D (5 bases). The CDR3 sequence is 16 residues long. Germline loops: CDR1 LGHDT, CDR2 YNNKEL (reference sequence). V lost 4 bases, J lost 1 base, and 16 bases lay in between. CDR3 DNA: TGTGCCAGCAGCCCCGGCGGGCCCGCCCCCCAAGAGACCCAGTACTTC. This translates into CASSPGGPAPQETQYF.

This clonotype was recorded many times. The chain is built from TRBV10-3 and TRBJ2-7, with D tentatively TRBD1 or TRBD2 (7 bases each). The V end lost 8 bases, the J end lost 5 bases, and 16 bases lay between the germline ends. CDR1 ENHRY and CDR2 SYGVKD come from the germline V gene. CDR3 length: 13 residues. The CDR3 sequence is CAIQDREGDEQYF. The CDR3 DNA reads TGTGCCATCCAAGACAGGGAGGGCGACGAGCAGTACTTC.